This entry lists 13 T cell receptor beta chains sequenced from one sample in a study of cytomegalovirus exposure and HLA in healthy donors. PCR amplification relied on 60 Vbeta primers (plus 13 Jbeta primers). Libraries were prepared by immunoSEQ multiplex PCR; TCRdb keeps only in-frame clonotypes and omits some of them. The sample shows around 150,000 clones, 70% to 90% of them seen only once. Sequencing input: PBMCs. The receptor source for this set is a man aged 18 to 29 in good health and CMV-seropositive.

The chain couples TRBV30 to TRBJ1-2; maybe TRBD1 (5 bases). This CDR3 has 13 amino acids. Per the germline V gene, CDR1 is GTSNPN and CDR2 is SVGIG (reference sequence). Deletions cut 4 bases from V and 0 bases from J, with 9 bases between. CDR3 in DNA: TGTGCCTGGAAGGGGCTGCCTAACTATGGCTACACCTTC. Its protein is CAWKGLPNYGYTF.

The genes are TRBV5-1 and TRBJ1-4; TRBD1 agrees at 11 bases. The junction had 10 bases not matched to a gene; V was cut back by 6 bases and J by 0 bases. The CDR3 sequence is 18 residues long. Germline CDR1 SGHRS, CDR2 YFSETQ. This CDR3 is CASTPWTGGLATNEKLFF. DNA for the CDR3: TGCGCCAGCACCCCCTGGACAGGGGGCCTCGCAACTAATGAAAAACTGTTTTTT.

This clone was picked up a small number of times. The chain recombines TRBV5-1 with TRBJ1-2, with 9 bases lining up with TRBD1. The J segment lost 5 bases and the V segment lost 4 bases, leaving 9 bases of the junction unmatched. The length of the CDR3 is 15 residues. Germline lookup yields CDR1 SGHRS and CDR2 YFSETQ. The CDR3 loop reads CASSTGTGLWYGYTF. CDR3 coding DNA: TGCGCCAGCAGCACAGGGACAGGGCTATGGTATGGCTACACCTTC.

The chain carries TRBV4-2 and TRBJ2-1; perhaps TRBD1 as D (5 bases). Trimming removed 1 base from V and 8 bases from J, with 12 bases in between. The germline V gene has CDR1 LGHNA and CDR2 YNFKEQ. This CDR3 has 14 amino acids. The CDR3 DNA is TGTGCCAGCAGCCAAGGCAGGGCGATGGATGAGCAGTTCTTC. This codes for CASSQGRAMDEQFF.

This clone was counted only a few times. CDR3 coding DNA: TGTGCCAGCAGCTTAGGGGAGGGATTCGAGCAGTACTTC. Its protein product is CASSLGEGFEQYF. The rearrangement uses TRBV7-2 and TRBJ2-7, with 7 bases matching TRBD2. The CDR3 is 13 residues long. The V segment lost 1 base and the J segment 6 bases; nucleotides outside the gene matches: 3. Germline V CDR1 and CDR2: SGHTA, FQGNSA.

The chain links TRBV4-2 to TRBJ2-7; 10 bases align to TRBD1. With 4 bases clipped from V and 6 bases from J, the junction kept 3 bases outside the gene matches. CDR3 length equals 13 residues. Germline V gives CDR1 LGHNA, CDR2 YNFKEQ. The CDR3 DNA sequence: TGTGCCAGCAGCCGAGGGACAGGGGTCGAGCAGTACTTC. Amino acids: CASSRGTGVEQYF.

The chain combines TRBV27 with TRBJ1-1, with no clear D. The CDR3 has 16 amino acids. V was clipped by 5 bases and J by 0 bases, with 16 bases between them. Germline CDR1 is MNHEY and CDR2 is SMNVEV (reference sequence). CDR3 sequence reads: CASSPAAGSLNTEAFF. In DNA form, the CDR3 reads TGTGCCAGCAGTCCGGCCGCGGGCAGCTTGAACACTGAAGCTTTCTTT.

The rearrangement uses TRBV15 and TRBJ2-7; 13 bases match TRBD2. V shed 2 bases and J 6 bases; nucleotides not matched to a gene: 4. CDR3 size: 15 residues. From germline, CDR1 is LNHNV and CDR2 YYDKDF (reference sequence). DNA for the CDR3: TGTGCCACCAGCAGAACAACTAGCGGGGGGGCCGAGCAGTACTTC. This encodes CATSRTTSGGAEQYF.

V is TRBV9 and J is TRBJ1-6; D unresolved. CDR3 size: 15 residues. Germline V lookup: CDR1 SGDLS, CDR2 YYNGEE. The V gene lost 3 bases and the J gene lost 9 bases, with 16 bases spanning the gap. CDR3 nucleotides: TGTGCCAGCAGCGCCCACCGGGTAGAGGGTTCACCCCTCCACTTT. This encodes CASSAHRVEGSPLHF.

This clone has only one observation. Its ends do not fully match the called genes, so a read error is possible. Other DNA sequences in the same sample also yield this CDR3. V and J are TRBV2 and TRBJ1-2; TRBD1 aligns across 8 bases. CDR1 is SNHLY and CDR2 is FYNNEI in the germline V gene. There are 14 residues in the CDR3. The CDR3 DNA reads TGTGCCAGCAGTGAAGCACAGGGGGGCTATGGCTACACCTTT. Protein sequence: CASSEAQGGYGYTF. The variable domain in full, with the rest retrieved from reference TRBV2 and TRBJ1-2, is EPEVTQTPSHQVTQMGQEVILRCVPISNHLYFYWYRQILGQKVEFLVSFYNNEISEKSEIFDDQFSVERPDGSNFTLKIRSTKLEDSAMYFCASSEAQGGYGYTFGSGTRLTVV.

In DNA form, the CDR3 reads TGTGCCAGCAGTCGACAGACAGATACGCAGTATTTT. Translation: CASSRQTDTQYF. This chain links TRBV2 with TRBJ2-3; maybe TRBD1 (5 bases). Germline CDR1 and CDR2: SNHLY and FYNNEI. Trimming pared 5 bases from V and 3 bases from J, leaving 6 bases between. The length of the CDR3 is 12 residues.

This chain connects TRBV10-3 to TRBJ2-2, with 12 positions matching TRBD1. The CDR3 is 15 residues long. The germline V gene has CDR1 ENHRY and CDR2 SYGVKD. V dropped 4 bases and J dropped 6; count of bases not matched to a gene: 3. This chain's CDR3 is CAISGGQGASGELFF. CDR3 DNA sequence: TGTGCCATCAGTGGGGGACAGGGGGCATCCGGGGAGCTGTTTTTT.

V and J are TRBV4-2 and TRBJ2-5; 9 nucleotides align to TRBD2. The germline CDR1 and CDR2 sequences are LGHNA and YNFKEQ. V dropped 1 base and J dropped 2; count of bases not matched to a gene: 8. The CDR3 spans 17 residues. The CDR3 region is CASSQVSAGGPQETQYF. The CDR3 nucleotides read TGTGCCAGCAGCCAAGTTTCGGCGGGGGGGCCTCAAGAGACCCAGTACTTC.